One sample yielded the 3 T cell receptor beta chains listed below, sequenced in a study of T cells in Graves' hyperthyroidism and ophthalmopathy (dated by TCRdb to the late 2010s). Receptors were amplified or captured by multiplex PCR. Sequenced using an Illumina HiSeq 2000. The TCR beta CDR3 regions were amplified from the RNA transcripts. A first-round RT-PCR of the TCR CDR3 used the HTBI primer set with the Qiagen OneStep RT-PCR kit. TCRdb applied fastp at Q25 and MiXCR to the public reads, then kept only in-frame beta chains. Duplicate CDR3 protein sequences are folded into a single record with the most common DNA and genes. Counted in this sample were about 290,000 distinct CDR3 sequences; about a sixth of them appeared once. The biggest ten clones account for just over 55% of the sample. Sequenced input: blood. These receptors were collected from a woman aged 60-70 years with Graves' ophthalmopathy.

This clonotype was found once. A read error may explain this, as a much larger clone is one base away. This chain joins TRBV6-1 and TRBJ2-7, with D possibly TRBD1 on 5 matching bases. The CDR3 spans 12 residues. CDR1 is MNHNS and CDR2 is SASEGT in the germline V gene. The germline V and J ends were trimmed by 4 bases and 7 bases, with 11 bases remaining between them. The CDR3 DNA is TGTGCCAGCAGTGCAATAGGGGATGAGCAGTACTTC. It encodes CASSAIGDEQYF.

This clonotype was seen more than once but under ten times. This chain connects TRBV6-1 to TRBJ2-1; the match to TRBD2 covers 14 bases. V was clipped by 5 bases and J by 15 bases; unmatched bases: 12. The CDR3 totals 15 residues. Looked up from germline, CDR1 is MNHNS and CDR2 is SASEGT. The CDR3 protein is CASSPQGLAGGEGFF. In DNA, the CDR3 is TGTGCCAGCAGTCCACAAGGACTAGCGGGGGGCGAAGGGTTCTTC.

The chain combines TRBV6-6 with TRBJ1-4, with unresolved D. This CDR3 contains 16 residues. V lost 0 bases and J 7 bases, leaving 15 bases between the germline ends. The V gene's germline CDR1 is MNHNY and CDR2 SVGAGI (reference sequence). The DNA of the CDR3 is TGTGCCAGCAGTTACTCCCGGCCCCCGAGGAGTGAAAAACTGTTTTTT. It translates to CASSYSRPPRSEKLFF.